A selection of T cell receptor beta chains follows, all from one sample in a study of blood T cell repertoires in COVID-19. Clones were sequenced by immunoSEQ multiplex PCR, and TCRdb holds only the in-frame ones, with some missing. The profile shows a few hundred thousand clones, around 90% of them singletons. The sample consisted of peripheral blood. The receptors derive from a man in his fifties or sixties with acute or convalescent COVID-19. CDR3s include the opening cysteine and the closing phenylalanine or tryptophan. Fields, in order: J gene, V gene, CDR3 protein.

>TRBJ2-1|TRBV5-1
CASSLELAGYNEQFF
>TRBJ2-3|TRBV7-9
CASSFLLATDTQYF
>TRBJ1-5|TRBV7-9
CASSLGQANQPQHF
>TRBJ2-1|TRBV11-2
CASSSGQNNEQFF
>TRBJ2-7|TRBV5-5
CASSLGVGTPSYEQYF
>TRBJ1-4|TRBV3-1/TRBV3-2
CASSPGQGPTNEKLFF
>TRBJ2-1|TRBV18
CASSLITGTSANNEQFF
>TRBJ1-2|TRBV6-5
CASSPDIMSSGYTF
>TRBJ2-5|TRBV7-9
CASSVTGGPRETQYF
>TRBJ1-5|TRBV28
CASRYSDTHPPQHF
>TRBJ2-2|TRBV5-1
CASSFGLSGGAENTGELFF
>TRBJ1-1|TRBV18
CASSPNTGVMNTEAFF
>TRBJ2-5|TRBV5-1
CASSLGPGPRETQYF
>TRBJ2-4|TRBV9
CASSVRAGAKNIQYF
>TRBJ2-7|TRBV7-8
CASSQGLHYEQYF
>TRBJ2-3|TRBV5-1
CASTAGADTQYF
>TRBJ2-7|TRBV28
CASSPPSAYEQYF
>TRBJ2-1|TRBV7-3
CASSLTEAGGLYNEQFF
>TRBJ1-2|TRBV28
CASRRGIRDYGYTF
>TRBJ2-3|TRBV18
CASSPGGPTDTQYF
>TRBJ2-6|TRBV7-2
CASSLTGPHGSGANVLTF
>TRBJ1-5|TRBV30
CAWRQQGNGNQPQHF
>TRBJ2-1|TRBV19
CASSTGGSYNEQFF
>TRBJ2-3|TRBV18
CASSPPSTDTQYF
>TRBJ1-4|TRBV30
CAWAGGPNEKLFF
>TRBJ2-7|TRBV2
CASSTGTSSYEQYF
>TRBJ2-2|TRBV7-2
CASSRSTSVPGELFF
>TRBJ1-2|TRBV27
CASSPSRGGAARGYTF
>TRBJ2-1|TRBV6-6
CASRNGGQGYNEQFF
>TRBJ2-5|TRBV7-7
CASSPGPDRSKTQYF
>TRBJ2-1|TRBV18
CASSPPSAGGVGEQFF
>TRBJ1-1|TRBV19
CASSGQTVNTEAFF
>TRBJ2-5|TRBV9
CASSVAGAGKETQYF
>TRBJ2-5|TRBV19
CASSIGQGGPLQETQYF
>TRBJ2-3|TRBV5-1
CASSFSAVSGDTQYF
>TRBJ2-1|TRBV19
CASSIDLATGLNEQFF
>TRBJ2-7|TRBV6-5
CASSNEQGAPYEQYF
>TRBJ1-5|TRBV19
CASSETPGGRGLQARGQPQHF
>TRBJ2-2|TRBV28
CAIRDRRNTGELFF
>TRBJ2-7|TRBV10-3
CAISDRDRGKFYEQYF
>TRBJ1-3|TRBV4-3
CASSQDAGFSSSGNTIYF
>TRBJ2-4|TRBV5-4
CASSLNKGNAGNIQYF
>TRBJ2-3|TRBV5-1
CASSPVGGPDTQYF
>TRBJ2-1|TRBV19
CASSLRAGATVNEQFF
>TRBJ2-3|TRBV5-4
CASSRTSGGAGDTQYF